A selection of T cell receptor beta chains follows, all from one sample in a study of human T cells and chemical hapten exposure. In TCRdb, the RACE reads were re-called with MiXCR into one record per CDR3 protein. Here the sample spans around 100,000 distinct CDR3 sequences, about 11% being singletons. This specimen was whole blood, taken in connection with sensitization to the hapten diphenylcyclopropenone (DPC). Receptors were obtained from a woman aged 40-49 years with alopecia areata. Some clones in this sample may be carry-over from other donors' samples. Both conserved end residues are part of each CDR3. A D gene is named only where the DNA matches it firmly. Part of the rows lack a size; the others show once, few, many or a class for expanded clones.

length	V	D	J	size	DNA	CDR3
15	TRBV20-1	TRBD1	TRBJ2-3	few	TGCAGTGCTAGAGATCTCCAGACAGGGCCAGATACGCAGTATTTT	CSARDLQTGPDTQYF
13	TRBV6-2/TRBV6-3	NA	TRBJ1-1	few	TGTGCCAGCAGATACTGGGGGGTCACTGAAGCTTTCTTT	CASRYWGVTEAFF
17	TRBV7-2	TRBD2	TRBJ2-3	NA	TGTGCCAGCAGCTTAGGACTTAGCGGGCGGAGCACAGATACGCAGTATTTT	CASSLGLSGRSTDTQYF
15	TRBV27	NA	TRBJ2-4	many	TGTGCCAGCAGTTTATCGTACAGGGTGGAAAACATTCAGTACTTC	CASSLSYRVENIQYF
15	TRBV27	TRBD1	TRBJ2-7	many	TGTGCCAGCAGTACCCCAAGACAGGGTCGGTACGAGCAGTACTTC	CASSTPRQGRYEQYF
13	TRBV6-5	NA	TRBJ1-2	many	TGTGCCAGCGGACCAGGGGCCTACTATGGCTACACCTTC	CASGPGAYYGYTF
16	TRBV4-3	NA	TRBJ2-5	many	TGCGCCAGCAGCCAAGATCCGGCCGTAGGGAAAGAGACCCAGTACTTC	CASSQDPAVGKETQYF
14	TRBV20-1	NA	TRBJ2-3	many	TGCAGTGCTGACCTAAGTGCGGGCACAGATACGCAGTATTTT	CSADLSAGTDTQYF
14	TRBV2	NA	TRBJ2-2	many	TGTGCCAGCAGTGAAGCAGACTACACCGGGGAGCTGTTTTTT	CASSEADYTGELFF
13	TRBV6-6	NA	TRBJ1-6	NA	TGTGCCAGCAGCCCCCAACCGGGAAGTTCCCTCCACTTT	CASSPQPGSSLHF
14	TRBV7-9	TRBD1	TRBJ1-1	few	TGTGCCAGCGTGATACAGGGGGTAAACACTGAAGCTTTCTTT	CASVIQGVNTEAFF
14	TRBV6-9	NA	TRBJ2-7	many	TGTGCCACCCGAAGGGCAGGGCTGTTTTACGAGCAGTACTTC	CATRRAGLFYEQYF
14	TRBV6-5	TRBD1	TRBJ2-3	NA	TGTGCCAGCAGTCTTACAGGGGGAATAGATACGCAGTATTTT	CASSLTGGIDTQYF
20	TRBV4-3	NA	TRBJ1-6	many	TGCGCCAGCAGCCAAGTTCCCCAGACGGCAGCAAGCTCCTATAATTCACCCCTCCACTTT	CASSQVPQTAASSYNSPLHF
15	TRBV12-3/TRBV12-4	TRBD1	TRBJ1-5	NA	TGTGCCAGCACCCTCAGGACAGGCATCAATCAGCCCCAGCATTTT	CASTLRTGINQPQHF
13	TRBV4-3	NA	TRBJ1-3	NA	TGCGCCAGCAGCCAAAGACCCGTCGACACCATATATTTT	CASSQRPVDTIYF
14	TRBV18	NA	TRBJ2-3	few	TGTGCCAGCTCACCACCGCTAAGCACAGATACGCAGTATTTT	CASSPPLSTDTQYF
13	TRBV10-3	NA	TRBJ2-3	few	TGTGCCATCAGTCGGACGGTGACAGATACGCAGTATTTT	CAISRTVTDTQYF
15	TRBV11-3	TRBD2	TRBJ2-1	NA	TGTGCCAGCAGCCCGAGCCCCGCTAGCGGCCAGGAGCAGTTCTTC	CASSPSPASGQEQFF
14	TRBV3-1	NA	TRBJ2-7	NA	TGTGCCAGCAGCCCCGGACAGAGCTCCTACGAGCAGTACTTC	CASSPGQSSYEQYF
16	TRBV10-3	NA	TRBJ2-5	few	TGTGCCATCAGTGAGTCAGGCGGGCTAGTAGGAGAGACCCAGTACTTC	CAISESGGLVGETQYF
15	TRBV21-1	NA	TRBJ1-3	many	TGTGCCAGCAGCACCTTCCGAGGACCTGGAAACACCATATATTTT	CASSTFRGPGNTIYF
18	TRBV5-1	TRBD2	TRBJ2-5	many	TGCGCCAGCAGCTTGGGAAGGACTAGCGGGACCCGCCAAGAGACCCAGTACTTC	CASSLGRTSGTRQETQYF
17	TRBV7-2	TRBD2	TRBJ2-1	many	TGTGCCAGCAGCTTAATCAGGGGCCATAGCGGGAGGGATGAGCAGTTCTTC	CASSLIRGHSGRDEQFF
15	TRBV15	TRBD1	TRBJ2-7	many	TGTGCCACCAGCAGGGGAGGGACAGGGTCGTACGAGCAGTACTTC	CATSRGGTGSYEQYF
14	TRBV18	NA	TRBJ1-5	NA	TGTGCCAGCTCACCAGGTACGAGCAATCAGCCCCAGCATTTT	CASSPGTSNQPQHF
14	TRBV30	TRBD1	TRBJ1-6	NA	TGTGCCTGGAGTACCGGACAGGGGACCTCACCCCTCCACTTT	CAWSTGQGTSPLHF
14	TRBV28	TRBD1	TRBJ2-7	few	TGTGCCAGCAGGTTGGACAGGGCCCCCTACGAGCAGTACTTC	CASRLDRAPYEQYF
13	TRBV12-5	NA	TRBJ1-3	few	TGTGCTAGTGGCTCAGTCTCTGGAAACACCATATATTTT	CASGSVSGNTIYF
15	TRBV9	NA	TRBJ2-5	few	TGTGCCAGCAGTCAGGGGACACCGGGGGGAGAGACCCAGTACTTC	CASSQGTPGGETQYF
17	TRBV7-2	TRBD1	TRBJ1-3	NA	TGTGCCAGCAGCTTAGGAGGGGCAGGGGGAGGTGGAAACACCATATATTTT	CASSLGGAGGGGNTIYF
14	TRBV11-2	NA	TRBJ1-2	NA	TGTGCCAGCAGCTTAGCCCCCCAGGCGCGGGGCTACACCTTC	CASSLAPQARGYTF
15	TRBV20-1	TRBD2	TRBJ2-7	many	TGCAGTGCTAGAACAAGCGGGAGGGCATCCTACGAGCAGTACTTC	CSARTSGRASYEQYF
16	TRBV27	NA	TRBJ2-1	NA	TGTGCCAGCAGTTTTTCGGGGGGCGCAATCCACAATGAGCAGTTCTTC	CASSFSGGAIHNEQFF
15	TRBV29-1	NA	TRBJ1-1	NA	TGCAGCGTCCAGGGGCGTGGGAGGGCGAACACTGAAGCTTTCTTT	CSVQGRGRANTEAFF
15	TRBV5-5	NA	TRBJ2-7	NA	TGTGCCAGCAGCTTGGACTCCACGGGGGAGTACGAGCAGTACTTC	CASSLDSTGEYEQYF
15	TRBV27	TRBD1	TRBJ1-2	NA	TGTGCCAGCAGTTTATCGGGGACAGGGCACTATGGCTACACCTTC	CASSLSGTGHYGYTF
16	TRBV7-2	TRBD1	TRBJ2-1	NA	TGTGCCAGCAGCTTATTACCGGGACAGGGGAACAATGAGCAGTTCTTC	CASSLLPGQGNNEQFF
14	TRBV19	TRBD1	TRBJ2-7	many	TGTGCCAGTAGTATGGACAGGGGTACCTACGAGCAGTACTTC	CASSMDRGTYEQYF
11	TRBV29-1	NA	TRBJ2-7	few	TGCAGCGTTAGACAGACCAACGAGCAGTACTTC	CSVRQTNEQYF
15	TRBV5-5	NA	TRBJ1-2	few	TGTGCCAGCAGCTTGGAGTGGCCCGAAGTCTATGGCTACACCTTC	CASSLEWPEVYGYTF